This TCR beta chain was recovered during a study of spatial heterogeneity in lung cancer. About the research overall: There were consistently more beta-chain sequences detected than alpha-chain sequences. In raw reads, more than nine appearances on average were recorded for each unique TCR and UMI combination.

Documented time point: sample taken at primary tumor resection. Donors were around 70 untreated early-stage non-small cell lung cancer patients. TCRdb called the 5' RACE reads again in MiXCR, with one record for every CDR3 protein. The sample contains several thousand distinct CDR3 sequences, 2.5% to 3% of which appear only once. Germline assignment: CDR1 LGHDT and CDR2 YNNKEL (reference sequence). The CDR3 consists of 11 residues. V was shortened by 4 bases and J by 5 bases, with 6 bases between the two germline ends. This clonotype is labeled medium-sized (0.01 to 0.1%). Here the sequenced sample was normal lung tissue next to the tumor, taken at surgery. The source is a male donor with early-stage non-small cell lung cancer. The V and J genes are TRBV3-1 and TRBJ2-7; D unclear. In nucleotides, the CDR3 is TGTGCCAGCAGCCTCCTCCACGAGCAGTACTTC. It encodes CASSLLHEQYF.